Shown below are 16 T cell receptor beta chains from a single sample sequenced in a study of T cells in Graves' hyperthyroidism and ophthalmopathy. Regions amplified from RNA transcripts were the TCR beta CDR3 regions. HTBI primers were used for first-round RT-PCR of the TCR CDR3. TCRdb reanalysed the multiplex PCR reads using MiXCR and keeps one entry per CDR3 protein. The data contain over 400,000 distinct CDR3 sequences, over 12% of them singletons. The material sequenced was blood. These receptors were collected from a man between 18 and 35 years old with Graves' ophthalmopathy.

The chain links TRBV12-3 or TRBV12-4 to TRBJ1-1; TRBD1 might be the D (6 bases). The CDR3 loop spans 15 amino acids. V lost 2 bases and J 5 bases, leaving 15 bases between the germline ends. The CDR3 region is CASSLRGGTWTEAFF. DNA for the CDR3: TGTGCCAGCAGTTTAAGGGGGGGAACCTGGACTGAAGCTTTCTTT.

This clonotype has a count of ten or more. The gene calls are TRBV10-1 and TRBJ2-7; no clear D gene. The CDR3 totals 12 residues. CDR1 and CDR2 from the germline V gene are WNHNN and SYGVQD (reference sequence). V lost 3 bases and J 3 bases, leaving 6 bases between the germline ends. DNA for the CDR3: TGCGCCAGCAGTGAACACCTCTACGAGCAGTACTTC. Residues: CASSEHLYEQYF.

This clonotype has a count of ten or more. This rearrangement joins TRBV11-2 to TRBJ2-3; no clear D gene. CDR3 length: 16 amino acids. Germline CDR1 SGHAT, CDR2 FQNNGV. With 5 bases removed from V and 1 base from J, the gap between germline ends came to 16 bases. Here the CDR3 reads CASSPPSPPGTDTQYF. The CDR3 coding sequence is TGTGCCAGCAGCCCGCCGTCACCCCCCGGCACAGATACGCAGTATTTT.

Ten or more counts support this clonotype. The chain recombines TRBV12-3 or TRBV12-4 with TRBJ2-3; 10 nucleotides agree with TRBD2. Trimming cost V 6 bases and J 4 bases; bases outside gene matches: 7. The CDR3 totals 15 residues. DNA of the CDR3: TGTGCCAGCAGGCCTTCTAGCGGGAGCTCAGATACGCAGTATTTT. Translation: CASRPSSGSSDTQYF.

A remark on this clonotype: One base away lies a much larger clone, so this may be a sequencing read error. This chain connects TRBV14 to TRBJ2-1; TRBD1 might be the D (7 bases). The J call is doubtful: the DNA matches TRBJ2-7 better. The CDR3 sequence is 15 residues long. The germline V gene has CDR1 SGHDN and CDR2 FVKESK. In nucleotides, the CDR3 is TGTGCCAGCAGCCGCAAACAGGGGAGGTACAATGAGCAGTACTTC. Amino acids: CASSRKQGRYNEQYF.

This chain joins TRBV5-8 and TRBJ1-3, with D unclear. The CDR3 covers 15 residues. Deletions cut 0 bases from V and 0 bases from J, with 7 bases between. The germline gives CDR1 SGHTS, CDR2 YDEGEE. Here the CDR3 reads CASSLDPGSGNTIYF. As DNA, the CDR3 is TGTGCCAGCAGCTTGGACCCCGGCTCTGGAAACACCATATATTTT. The entire variable domain, with the rest obtained from reference TRBV5-8 and TRBJ1-3, is as follows: EAGVTQSPTHLIKTRGQQATLRCSPISGHTSVYWYQQALGLGLQFLLWYDEGEERNRGNFPPRFSGRQFPNYSSELNVNALELEDSALYLCASSLDPGSGNTIYFGEGSWLTVV.

This clonotype showed up many times. This chain uses TRBV12-3 or TRBV12-4 with TRBJ1-2; no definite D call. The CDR3 consists of 15 residues. With 6 bases removed from V and 1 base from J, the gap between germline ends came to 15 bases. CDR3 bases: TGTGCCAGCAGCAGTGATATGGAGGATAACTATGGCTACACCTTC. It is translated as CASSSDMEDNYGYTF.

The chain carries TRBV10-3 and TRBJ2-5, with 10 bases aligning to TRBD1. Germline CDR1 is ENHRY and CDR2 is SYGVKD. The junction had 3 bases not matched to a gene; V was cut back by 8 bases and J by 3 bases. This CDR3 has 13 residues. CDR3 amino acids: CAIWDRGKETQYF. In DNA, the CDR3 is TGTGCCATCTGGGACAGGGGAAAAGAGACCCAGTACTTC.

On this clonotype itself: This sequence may be a read error, since a much larger clone differs from it by one base. The V gene is TRBV30, the J gene TRBJ1-2; D not certain. This CDR3 contains 13 residues. Germline assignment: CDR1 GTSNPN and CDR2 SVGIG (reference sequence). Trimming pared 5 bases from V and 3 bases from J, leaving 13 bases between. CDR3 in DNA: TGTGCCTGGCCTTCAGGTTGGGACTATGGCTACACCTTC. Translated, it gives CAWPSGWDYGYTF.

The sample holds many counts of this clonotype. This chain links TRBV5-1 with TRBJ2-1; 10 positions agree with TRBD2. This CDR3 is built from 15 residues. V lost 0 bases, J lost 4 bases, and 1 base stayed unmatched. Germline CDR1 SGHRS, CDR2 YFSETQ. The CDR3 DNA sequence: TGCGCCAGCAGCTTGGGTAGCGGGAGGTACAATGAGCAGTTCTTC. Its translation is CASSLGSGRYNEQFF.

The V gene is TRBV19, the J gene TRBJ2-5, with D maybe TRBD2 (5 bases). This CDR3 has 15 amino acids. Germline values: CDR1 LNHDA, CDR2 SQIVND (reference sequence). V lost 3 bases and J lost 1, with 12 bases in between. The CDR3 sequence: CASSIRGFSQETQYF. In DNA form, the CDR3 reads TGTGCCAGTAGTATCAGAGGGTTCTCCCAAGAGACCCAGTACTTC.

This clonotype was counted ten times or more. This chain links TRBV12-3 or TRBV12-4 with TRBJ2-7; D is possibly TRBD1 or TRBD2 (6 bases each). V lost 5 bases and J lost 0, with 14 bases in between. The CDR3 covers 15 residues. The CDR3 nucleotides read TGTGCCAGCAGTCCTCTCGCGGGACACTCCTACGAGCAGTACTTC. Translated: CASSPLAGHSYEQYF.

Details on this clonotype: A much larger clone lies a single base off, so this may be a read error. The genes are TRBV5-1 and TRBJ2-3; D is uncertain. This CDR3 has 14 amino acids. Germline-derived CDR1 and CDR2 are SGHRS and YFSETQ. The CDR3 sequence: CASGLATVTDTQYF. For the CDR3, the DNA is TGCGCCAGCGGCTTGGCTACCGTCACAGATACGCAGTATTTT.

This clonotype was seen more than once but under ten times. J is TRBJ1-5 and V is TRBV5-1, with D perhaps matching TRBD1 (6 bases). The CDR3 has 15 amino acids. The V and J ends lost 5 bases and 7 bases respectively, with 19 bases between them. In germline, CDR1 is SGHRS, CDR2 YFSETQ. Here the CDR3 reads CASSPGGQGVQPQHF. CDR3 DNA sequence: TGCGCCAGCAGTCCGGGGGGGCAGGGTGTCCAGCCCCAGCATTTT.

This clonotype was seen at least ten times. This sequence joins TRBV5-1 and TRBJ1-1; D unclear. The CDR3 runs to 14 residues. With 4 bases removed from V and 5 bases from J, the gap between germline ends came to 15 bases. Looked up from germline, CDR1 is SGHRS and CDR2 is YFSETQ. The CDR3 loop reads CASSLGTRETEAFF. The CDR3 coding sequence is TGCGCCAGCAGCCTAGGTACCCGGGAAACTGAAGCTTTCTTT.

This clonotype came up many times. The chain has TRBV12-3 or TRBV12-4 and TRBJ1-5; possible D gene TRBD1, 5 bases. The ends were cut back, 2 bases at V and 4 bases at J, with 9 bases in the middle. The CDR3 has 14 residues. Here the CDR3 reads CASSLWGWNQPQHF. In nucleotides, the CDR3 is TGTGCCAGCAGTTTATGGGGGTGGAATCAGCCCCAGCATTTT.